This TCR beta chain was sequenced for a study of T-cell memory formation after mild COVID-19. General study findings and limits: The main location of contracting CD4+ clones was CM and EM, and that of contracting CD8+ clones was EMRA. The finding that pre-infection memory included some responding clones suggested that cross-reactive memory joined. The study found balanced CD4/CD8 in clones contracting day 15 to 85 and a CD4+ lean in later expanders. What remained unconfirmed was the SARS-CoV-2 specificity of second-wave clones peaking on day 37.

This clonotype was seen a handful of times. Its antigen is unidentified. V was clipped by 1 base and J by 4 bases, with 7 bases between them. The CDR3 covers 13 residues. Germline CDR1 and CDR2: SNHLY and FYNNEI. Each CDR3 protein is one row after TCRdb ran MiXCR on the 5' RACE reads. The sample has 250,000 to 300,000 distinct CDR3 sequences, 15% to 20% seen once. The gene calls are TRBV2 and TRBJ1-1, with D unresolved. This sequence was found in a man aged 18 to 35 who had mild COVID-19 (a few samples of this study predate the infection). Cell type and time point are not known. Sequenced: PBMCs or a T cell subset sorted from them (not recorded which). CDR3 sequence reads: CASSEEGLTEAFF. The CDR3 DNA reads TGTGCCAGCAGTGAAGAGGGTCTCACTGAAGCTTTCTTT.